The T cell receptor (beta chain) under discussion was sequenced for a study of blood T cell repertoires in COVID-19. At the level of the study: COVID-19 samples from acute and convalescent phases originated in the United States, Italy and Spain.

Cohort allocation depended upon clinical history that participants reported. Clones were sequenced by immunoSEQ multiplex PCR, and TCRdb holds only the in-frame ones, with some missing. In the table there are around 250,000 clones, approximately 90% of which are singletons. The sequencing input was PBMCs or T cells enriched from blood (not recorded which). This sequence was found in a woman in her twenties or thirties with acute COVID-19.

Here the CDR3 reads CASSSGTNTDTQYF. The CDR3 coding sequence is TGCGCCAGCAGTAGCGGAACCAACACAGATACGCAGTATTTT. The chain carries TRBV10-1 and TRBJ2-3; D possibly corresponds to TRBD2 (5 bases). Trimming pared 5 bases from V and 2 bases from J, leaving 11 bases between. The V gene's germline CDR1 is WNHNN and CDR2 SYGVQD (reference sequence). The CDR3 covers 14 residues.